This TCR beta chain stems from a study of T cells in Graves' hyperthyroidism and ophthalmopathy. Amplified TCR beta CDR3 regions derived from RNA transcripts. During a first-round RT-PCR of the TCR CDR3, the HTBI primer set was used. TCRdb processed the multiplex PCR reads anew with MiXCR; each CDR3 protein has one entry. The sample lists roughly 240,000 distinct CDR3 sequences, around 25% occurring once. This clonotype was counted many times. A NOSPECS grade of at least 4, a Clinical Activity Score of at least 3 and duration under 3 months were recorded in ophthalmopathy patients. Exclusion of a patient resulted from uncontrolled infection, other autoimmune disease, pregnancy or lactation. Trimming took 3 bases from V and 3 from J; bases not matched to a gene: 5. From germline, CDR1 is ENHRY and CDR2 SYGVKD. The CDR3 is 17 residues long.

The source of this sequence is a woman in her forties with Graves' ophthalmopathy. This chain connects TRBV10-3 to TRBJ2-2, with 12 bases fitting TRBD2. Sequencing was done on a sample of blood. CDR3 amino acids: CAISDRPSGRDTGELFF. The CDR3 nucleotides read TGTGCCATCAGTGATCGCCCTAGCGGGAGGGACACCGGGGAGCTGTTTTTT.